The 8 T cell receptor beta chains reported below all come from one sample, sequenced in a study of T-cell reconstitution after alpha-beta-depleted transplantation in children listed by TCRdb under 2016. Libraries were constructed by PCR. TCRdb names Illumina HiSeq 2500 as the instrument used. TCR library preparation used molecular barcoding, with unique molecular identifiers applied to normalize quantification of the TCRbeta repertoire. TCRdb reprocessing: public reads trimmed at Q25 with fastp, clones called with MiXCR, in-frame beta chains kept. CDR3 protein sequences are deduplicated, and each keeps its most common genes and DNA. In this sample the table shows roughly 500,000 distinct CDR3 sequences, approximately 32% of which occur a single time. The top ten hold around 2.5% of the sample. Sequenced here: PBMCs from the stem cell graft donor, sampled from the stem cell graft. These receptors all stem from a human donor who donated a stem cell graft to a child with aplastic anemia.

The chain uses TRBV12-3 or TRBV12-4 and TRBJ1-4; D call uncertain. This CDR3 has 15 residues. V lost 3 bases to trimming and J lost 4 bases, with 12 bases between them. In nucleotides, the CDR3 is TGTGCCAGCAGTTTGGGTGGCAGCCTTAATGAAAAACTGTTTTTT. It codes for CASSLGGSLNEKLFF.

This clonotype has a handful of counts. The gene calls are TRBV20-1 and TRBJ1-6, with D unclear. CDR1 DFQATT and CDR2 SNEGSKA come from the germline V gene (reference sequence). The CDR3 totals 12 residues. V shed 0 bases and J shed 14 bases, with 11 bases lying between them. The CDR3 DNA reads TGCAGTGCTAGAGATACCGGGTCAGCCCTCCACTTT. Protein sequence: CSARDTGSALHF.

The V and J genes are TRBV7-2 and TRBJ1-2; D gene unclear. The V gene lost 1 base and the J gene lost 4 bases, with 16 bases spanning the gap. CDR3 size: 16 residues. Germline V gene sequence: CDR1 SGHTA, CDR2 FQGNSA. DNA for the CDR3: TGTGCCAGCAGCTTAGTTACCGGGCCCTCGACCTATGGCTACACCTTC. Translated: CASSLVTGPSTYGYTF.

Only a few counts were recorded for this clonotype. This chain links TRBV7-7 with TRBJ2-7; 8 nucleotides agree with TRBD1. Per the germline V gene, CDR1 is SSHAT and CDR2 is FNYEAQ (reference sequence). The CDR3 covers 15 residues. V shed 4 bases, J shed 4 bases, and the junction held 9 bases outside the gene matches. The CDR3 DNA reads TGTGCCAGCAGCTATGGACAGGGTGGAAGGTACGAGCAGTACTTC. Its translation is CASSYGQGGRYEQYF. Full variable domain (outside the CDR3, taken from reference TRBV7-7 and TRBJ2-7): GAGVSQSPRYKVTKRGQDVTLRCDPISSHATLYWYQQALGQGPEFLTYFNYEAQPDKSGLPSDRFSAERPEGSISTLTIQRTEQRDSAMYRCASSYGQGGRYEQYFGPGTRLTVT.

This clonotype was seen a few times. The chain carries TRBV6-1 and TRBJ2-1, with 11 bases lining up with TRBD2. Germline assignment: CDR1 MNHNS and CDR2 SASEGT. J was trimmed by 4 bases and V by 10 bases; bases with no gene match: 9. The CDR3 contains 15 residues. CDR3 sequence reads: CATQTGTSGYNEQFF. The CDR3 nucleotides are TGTGCCACTCAGACCGGGACTAGCGGTTACAATGAGCAGTTCTTC.

This clonotype was seen a handful of times. The chain uses TRBV7-8 and TRBJ2-1; 9 nucleotides match TRBD2. Germline trimming cut 2 bases from V and 0 bases from J; bases unmatched to any gene: 8. Per the germline V gene, CDR1 is SGHVS and CDR2 is FQNEAQ. The CDR3 extends over 18 amino acids. CDR3 loop: CASSLRTSGPSSYNEQFF. DNA of the CDR3: TGTGCCAGCAGCTTAAGAACTAGCGGGCCGAGCTCCTACAATGAGCAGTTCTTC.

CDR3 residues: CSVEAQGANYGYTF. DNA for the CDR3: TGCAGCGTTGAGGCACAGGGGGCGAACTATGGCTACACCTTC. V and J are TRBV29-1 and TRBJ1-2, with 9 bases identical to TRBD1. The CDR3 is 14 amino acids. With 3 bases clipped from V and 2 bases from J, the junction kept 4 bases outside the gene matches. Germline assignment: CDR1 SQVTM and CDR2 ANQGSEA.

The chain joins TRBV5-1 to TRBJ1-4; 8 bases match TRBD1. The V gene's germline CDR1 is SGHRS and CDR2 YFSETQ. The CDR3 is 15 amino acids. Trimming removed 0 bases from V and 8 bases from J; junction bases left unmatched: 6. In DNA form, the CDR3 reads TGCGCCAGCAGCTTGGTTGGACAGGGCCGCGAAAAACTGTTTTTT. This gives the protein CASSLVGQGREKLFF.